Shown below are 8 T cell receptor beta chains from a single sample sequenced in a study of T cell repertoires in cytomegalovirus infection (dated by TCRdb to about 2019). The sample was run on an Illumina HiSeq 1500. TCRdb reworked the public reads: Q25 trimming with fastp, MiXCR clone assembly, productive beta chains retained. CDR3 protein sequences are deduplicated, and each keeps its most common genes and DNA. The sample table shows around 740,000 distinct CDR3 sequences, and 35% to 45% are seen once. The ten largest clones capture around 2.6% of the sample. Material: PBMCs. The origin of the receptors is a human donor in good health (CMV status not recorded). Some clones in this sample may be carry-over from other donors' samples.

This clonotype was counted only a few times. CDR3 region: CASSTGSWELFF. CDR3 coding DNA: TGTGCCAGTAGCACAGGTTCGTGGGAGCTGTTTTTT. V and J are TRBV19 and TRBJ2-2, with D maybe TRBD1 (5 bases). CDR3 size: 12 residues. V was cut by 6 bases and J by 9 bases, with 11 bases left in between. Germline CDR1 reads LNHDA; CDR2 reads SQIVND (reference sequence).

The chain links TRBV6-8 to TRBJ1-2; maybe TRBD1 (6 bases). The CDR3 runs to 13 residues. V shed 0 bases and J shed 5 bases, with 7 bases lying between them. Germline CDR1 reads MNHGY; CDR2 reads SAAAGT. CDR3 sequence: CASSYSDRYGYTF. The CDR3 DNA reads as TGTGCCAGCAGTTACTCGGACAGATATGGCTACACCTTC.

This chain connects TRBV7-9 to TRBJ2-7; weak D call: TRBD2 (6 bases). Germline V gene lookup returns CDR1 SEHNR and CDR2 FQNEAQ (reference sequence). This CDR3 is built from 14 residues. V lost 4 bases and J 3 bases, leaving 13 bases between the germline ends. The chain's CDR3 is CASSWRVSDYEQYF. The DNA of the CDR3 is TGTGCCAGCAGCTGGAGGGTGTCCGACTACGAGCAGTACTTC. The full variable domain, rest sourced from reference TRBV7-9 and TRBJ2-7, is DTGVSQNPRHKITKRGQNVTFRCDPISEHNRLYWYRQTLGQGPEFLTYFQNEAQLEKSRLLSDRFSAERPKGSFSTLEIQRTEQGDSAMYLCASSWRVSDYEQYFGPGTRLTVT.

The J gene is TRBJ2-7, the V gene TRBV6-4, with 10 bases identical to TRBD2. The trim removed 2 bases at V and 0 bases at J, leaving 10 bases unmatched. The length of the CDR3 is 18 residues. Germline values: CDR1 MRHNA, CDR2 SNTAGT. CDR3 in amino acids: CASSDHARLAGPSYEQYF. Written as DNA, the CDR3 is TGTGCCAGCAGTGACCACGCTAGACTAGCGGGCCCCTCCTACGAGCAGTACTTC.

This chain uses TRBV28 with TRBJ2-7, with D possibly TRBD1 on 5 matching bases. Trimming removed 9 bases at V and 5 bases at J, with 11 bases between. In germline, CDR1 is MDHEN, CDR2 SYDVKM. The CDR3 sequence is 11 residues long. The CDR3: CASSGSHEQYF. CDR3 nucleotides: TGTGCCAGTTCAGGGTCCCACGAGCAGTACTTC.

There are a few counts of this clonotype. This rearrangement joins TRBV9 to TRBJ2-7, with D possibly TRBD1 on 6 matching bases. The CDR3 spans 16 residues. Per germline, CDR1 SGDLS and CDR2 YYNGEE. Deletions cut 0 bases from V and 4 bases from J, with 17 bases between. The CDR3: CASSVGSDSGLYEQYF. CDR3 nucleotides: TGTGCCAGCAGCGTAGGGTCGGACAGCGGACTTTACGAGCAGTACTTC.

This clonotype was seen at least ten times. The rearrangement links TRBV7-8 to TRBJ1-2; D remains unclear. Germline CDR1 is SGHVS and CDR2 is FQNEAQ. The CDR3 sequence is 13 residues long. V lost 4 bases and J lost 3, with 9 bases in between. CDR3 sequence reads: CASSSSSYYGYTF. The CDR3 DNA reads as TGTGCCAGCAGCTCCTCATCGTACTATGGCTACACCTTC.

Only one count was recorded for this clonotype. V is TRBV28 and J is TRBJ1-1; D is ambiguous. Germline CDR1 and CDR2: MDHEN and SYDVKM. The CDR3 covers 12 residues. V was pared by 11 bases and J by 5 bases, with 15 bases between. The CDR3 spells CAVVRSVTEAFF. The CDR3 bases are TGTGCCGTCGTGAGGAGCGTTACTGAAGCTTTCTTT.